This TCR beta chain emerged from a study of blood T cell repertoires in COVID-19. Study at large: Some COVID-19 samples were acute and others convalescent; all came from the United States, Italy and Spain. From T cells, B-cell-depleted T cells, or PBMCs came the material, which was cDNA or gDNA.

As originally analysed: Nucleated cell number was recorded as an estimate derived from reference gene primer amplification. Profiled with immunoSEQ multiplex PCR; TCRdb holds only in-frame clones, not every one. V and J calls and clone size are copied from that table; D and trimming were computed from the DNA. The sample holds more than 95,000 clones, nearly 90% seen once. The count of this clone is one. V dropped 3 bases and J dropped 6 bases, with 15 bases sitting between them. Per germline, CDR1 LNHDA and CDR2 SQIVND (reference sequence). The CDR3 contains 15 residues. The clonotype comes from a woman aged 80 or over with acute or convalescent COVID-19. Sample: peripheral blood. The chain employs TRBV19 and TRBJ1-5; the D gene is possibly TRBD1 (6 bases). The CDR3 loop reads CASSIGGQGSQPQHF. In nucleotides, the CDR3 is TGTGCCAGTAGTATCGGGGGGCAGGGGAGTCAGCCCCAGCATTTT.